The 4 T cell receptor beta chains presented below share a single source sample, sequenced in a study of blood T cell repertoires in COVID-19 (dated by TCRdb to 2019 to 2021). Library construction relied on the immunoSEQ multiplex PCR assay. In TCRdb, the immuneACCESS table is reduced to in-frame sequences with V and J assigned. These tables do not hold every clone; where another copy was compared, an unresolved V gene accounts for under half, and the others remain unexplained. This sample has roughly 98,000 clones in its table, and around four fifths of those were observed once. The ten largest account for 12% of the sample. Input material: peripheral blood. These receptors all come from a woman aged 65 to 85 with active or convalescent COVID-19.

The count of this clone is one. The chain joins TRBV10-2 to TRBJ2-7; no reliable D call. The CDR3 extends over 12 amino acids. Trimming took 4 bases from V and 3 from J, leaving 7 bases between them. CDR1 and CDR2 (germline): WSHSY, SAAADI. CDR3 in amino acids: CASSGPGYEQYF. The CDR3 region has the DNA TGCGCCAGCAGTGGTCCCGGCTACGAGCAGTACTTC.

The V gene is TRBV5-1, the J gene TRBJ1-1; D not certain. CDR3 length equals 14 residues. Trimming removed 0 bases from V and 1 base from J, with 7 bases in between. In germline, CDR1 is SGHRS, CDR2 YFSETQ. CDR3 sequence reads: CASSLALRNTEAFF. The CDR3 coding sequence is TGCGCCAGCAGCTTGGCCCTCAGGAACACTGAAGCTTTCTTT.

The chain couples TRBV3-1 (or the pseudogene TRBV3-2) to TRBJ1-2; D remains unclear. This CDR3 contains 13 residues. Germline loops: CDR1 LGHDT, CDR2 YNNKEL (reference sequence). V shed 2 bases and J shed 8 bases, with 12 bases lying between them. This CDR3 reads CASSQPGSKGYTF. The CDR3 region has the DNA TGTGCCAGCAGCCAACCCGGTTCTAAAGGCTACACCTTC.

The J gene is TRBJ2-7, the V gene TRBV6-4; 8 bases map to TRBD1. The V and J ends lost 6 bases and 6 bases, in that order; junction bases with no gene match: 10. The germline gives CDR1 MRHNA, CDR2 SNTAGT. The CDR3 runs to 14 residues. The CDR3 DNA follows: TGTGCCAGCAGGGAGGCCAGGGGGCATTGCGAGCAGTACTTC. Amino acid sequence: CASREARGHCEQYF.